The entry below gives a single T cell receptor (beta chain) sequence along with its context. The target antigen is unknown. The record originates from a study of graft-versus-host responses after intestinal transplantation. Profiled with immunoSEQ multiplex PCR; TCRdb holds only in-frame clones, not every one. The table lists about 100,000 clones, roughly 90% of them singletons. Per the germline V gene, CDR1 is GTSNPN and CDR2 is SVGIG (reference sequence). V gave up 0 bases and J gave up 1 base, with 15 bases separating them. This CDR3 spans 16 amino acids. This clonotype originated in a human donor who was the organ donor for an intestinal transplant. Here the sequenced sample was unstimulated CD4+ T cells sorted from spleen or lymph node cells, taken before transplant. The rearrangement links TRBV30 to TRBJ1-1; the D gene is possibly TRBD1 (6 bases). Here the CDR3 DNA reads TGTGCCTGGAGTGTATTGGGGGCTGGCGAGAACACTGAAGCTTTCTTT. Its protein product is CAWSVLGAGENTEAFF. The whole variable domain, remainder taken from reference TRBV30 and TRBJ1-1, is SQTIHQWPATLVQPVGSPLSLECTVEGTSNPNLYWYRQAAGRGLQLLFYSVGIGQISSEVPQNLSASRPQDRQFILSSKKLLLSDSGFYLCAWSVLGAGENTEAFFGQGTRLTVV.